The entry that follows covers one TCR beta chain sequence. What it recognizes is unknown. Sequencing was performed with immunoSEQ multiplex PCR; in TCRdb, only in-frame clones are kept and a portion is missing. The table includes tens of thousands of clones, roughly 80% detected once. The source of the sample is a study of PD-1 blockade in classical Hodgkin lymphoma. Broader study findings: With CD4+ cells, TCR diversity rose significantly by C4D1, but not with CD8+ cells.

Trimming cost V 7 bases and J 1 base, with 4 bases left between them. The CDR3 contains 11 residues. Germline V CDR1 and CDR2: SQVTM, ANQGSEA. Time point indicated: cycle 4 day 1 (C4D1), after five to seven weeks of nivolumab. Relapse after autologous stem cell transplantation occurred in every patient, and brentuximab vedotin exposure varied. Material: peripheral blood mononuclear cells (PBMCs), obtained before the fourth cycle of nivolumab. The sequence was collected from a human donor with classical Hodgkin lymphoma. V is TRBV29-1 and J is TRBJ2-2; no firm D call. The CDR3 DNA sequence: TGCAGCGCCAGGAACACCGGGGAGCTGTTTTTT. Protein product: CSARNTGELFF.